This T cell receptor (beta chain) comes out of a study of OX40 agonist ivuxolimab in advanced cancers. Produced via immunoSEQ multiplex PCR; TCRdb's table is partial and in-frame only. In the table there are more than 50,000 clones, 84% of which are singletons. The V end lost 0 bases, the J end lost 10 bases, and 14 bases lay between the germline ends. The CDR3 has 15 amino acids. Germline V gene lookup returns CDR1 SGDLS and CDR2 YYNGEE. The chain carries TRBV9 and TRBJ1-6; no firm D call. The sample consisted of CD4+ or CD8+ T cells sorted from blood, taken in a trial of the OX40 agonist ivuxolimab. The TCR sequence derives from an adult with an advanced solid tumor such as melanoma, head and neck, liver or kidney cancer. The CDR3 region is CASSVEPRGESPLHF. The CDR3 DNA sequence: TGTGCCAGCAGCGTAGAACCGCGGGGAGAGTCACCCCTCCACTTT.